What follows describes a single T cell receptor beta chain. The antigen is unknown. PCR primers comprised 60 Vbeta and 13 Jbeta primers. Libraries were prepared by immunoSEQ multiplex PCR; TCRdb keeps only in-frame clonotypes and omits some of them. Of about 160,000 clones detected, 75% to 90% appear once; the ten largest clones hold 1%. This entry is derived from a study of cytomegalovirus exposure and HLA in healthy donors. The CDR3 runs 15 residues. V lost 0 bases to trimming and J lost 2 bases, with 10 bases between them. CDR1 MGHRA and CDR2 YSYEKL come from the germline V gene. The study's findings and limits: A classifier reportedly called cytomegalovirus status with high sensitivity and specificity. Most TCR beta V segments were productive about 87% or about 30% of the time in an earlier analysis. With later analysis, a missense DCLRE1C variant became linked to TCR beta V- and J-gene trimming. There were several of the most significant clusters that appeared linked to common viral pathogens in a later analysis.

The chain combines TRBV4-1 with TRBJ2-5, with D perhaps TRBD2 (5 bases). The sequencing sample was made of PBMCs. This clonotype originated in a boy aged 2-15 years in good health and CMV-seronegative. CDR3 bases: TGCGCCAGCAGCCAAGAATCTAGCTCACAAGAGACCCAGTACTTC. Translated: CASSQESSSQETQYF.